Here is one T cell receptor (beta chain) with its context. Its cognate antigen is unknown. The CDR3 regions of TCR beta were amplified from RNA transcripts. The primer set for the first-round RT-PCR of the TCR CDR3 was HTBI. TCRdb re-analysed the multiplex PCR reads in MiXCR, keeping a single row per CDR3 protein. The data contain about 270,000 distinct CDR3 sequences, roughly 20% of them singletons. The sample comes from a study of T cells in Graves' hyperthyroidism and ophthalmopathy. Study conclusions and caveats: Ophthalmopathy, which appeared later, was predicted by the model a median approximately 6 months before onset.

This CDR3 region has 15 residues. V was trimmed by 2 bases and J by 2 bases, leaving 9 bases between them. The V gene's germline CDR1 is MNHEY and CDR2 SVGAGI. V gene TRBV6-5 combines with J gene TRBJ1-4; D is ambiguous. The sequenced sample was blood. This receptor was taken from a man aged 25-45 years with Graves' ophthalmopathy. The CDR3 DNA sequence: TGTGCCAGCAGTTACCTCCAGGCCACTAATGAAAAACTGTTTTTT. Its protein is CASSYLQATNEKLFF.